The 3 T cell receptor beta chains listed next were all sequenced from one sample in a study of cytomegalovirus exposure and HLA in healthy donors. PCR primers comprised 60 Vbeta and 13 Jbeta primers. Data came from immunoSEQ multiplex PCR; TCRdb stores just in-frame clones and leaves some out. The table lists 120,000 to 150,000 clones, roughly three quarters of them singletons. Sample: PBMCs. The receptors originated from a male donor in good health and CMV-seronegative.

The chain couples TRBV10-3 to TRBJ2-2; 7 bases match TRBD2. The length of the CDR3 is 12 residues. The V gene's germline CDR1 is ENHRY and CDR2 SYGVKD. Trimming removed 11 bases from V and 7 bases from J; junction bases left unmatched: 7. The DNA of the CDR3 is TGTGCCCACCGGGGGGACGGCGGGGAGCTGTTTTTT. As protein: CAHRGDGGELFF.

This chain joins TRBV5-1 and TRBJ2-7; D gene ambiguous. The CDR3 length is 15 residues. V was cut by 0 bases and J by 4 bases, with 14 bases left in between. Germline CDR1 is SGHRS and CDR2 is YFSETQ. The chain's CDR3 is CASSLEAYGAYEQYF. The CDR3 nucleotides read TGCGCCAGCAGCTTGGAGGCGTACGGAGCTTACGAGCAGTACTTC.

The sample holds one count of this clone. This chain links TRBV2 with TRBJ1-4; TRBD1 is a possible D gene (5 bases). V lost 7 bases and J 5 bases, leaving 20 bases between the germline ends. The CDR3 spans 16 residues. CDR1 and CDR2 (germline): SNHLY, FYNNEI. The chain's CDR3 is CASISSQQGVNEKLFF. CDR3 DNA: TGTGCCAGCATTTCTTCCCAGCAGGGCGTAAATGAAAAACTGTTTTTT. The full variable domain, in which reference TRBV2 and TRBJ1-4 provide the parts outside the CDR3, is EPEVTQTPSHQVTQMGQEVILRCVPISNHLYFYWYRQILGQKVEFLVSFYNNEISEKSEIFDDQFSVERPDGSNFTLKIRSTKLEDSAMYFCASISSQQGVNEKLFFGSGTQLSVL.